This T cell receptor (beta chain) was profiled in a study of T-cell memory formation after mild COVID-19. The germline V gene encodes CDR1 SEHNR and CDR2 FQNEAQ (reference sequence). The germline V and J ends were trimmed by 3 bases and 6 bases, with 5 bases remaining between them. The CDR3 contains 11 residues. TCRdb re-analysed the 5' RACE reads in MiXCR, keeping a single row per CDR3 protein. The repertoire holds about 440,000 distinct CDR3 sequences, with roughly 20% as singletons. The source is an adult woman who had mild COVID-19 (a few samples of this study predate the infection). Cell type and time point are not known. The chain employs TRBV7-9 and TRBJ1-1; D is ambiguous. Sequencing was done on a sample of PBMCs or a T cell subset sorted from them (not recorded which). CDR3 amino acids: CASSLYPEAFF. CDR3 nucleotides: TGTGCCAGCAGCTTGTATCCTGAAGCTTTCTTT. Complete variable domain (other parts from reference TRBV7-9 and TRBJ1-1): DTGVSQNPRHKITKRGQNVTFRCDPISEHNRLYWYRQTLGQGPEFLTYFQNEAQLEKSRLLSDRFSAERPKGSFSTLEIQRTEQGDSAMYLCASSLYPEAFFGQGTRLTVV.